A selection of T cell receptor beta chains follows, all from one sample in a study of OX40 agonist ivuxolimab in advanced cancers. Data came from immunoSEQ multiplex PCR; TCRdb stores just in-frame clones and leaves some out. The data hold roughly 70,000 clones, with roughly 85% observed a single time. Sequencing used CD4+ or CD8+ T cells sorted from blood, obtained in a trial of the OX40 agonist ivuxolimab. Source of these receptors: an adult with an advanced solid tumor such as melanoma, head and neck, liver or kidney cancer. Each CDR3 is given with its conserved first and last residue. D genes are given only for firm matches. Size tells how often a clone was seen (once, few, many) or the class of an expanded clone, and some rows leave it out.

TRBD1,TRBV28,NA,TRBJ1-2,TGTGCCAGCAGCAGACAGGGGATCTATGGCTACACCTTC,CASSRQGIYGYTF
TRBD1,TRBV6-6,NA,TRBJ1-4,TGTGCCAGCAGGGAAGGGACAGGGGGCCATGAAAAACTGTTTTTT,CASREGTGGHEKLFF
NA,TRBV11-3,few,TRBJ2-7,TGTGCCAGCAGCCAAAGGCTTTCCTACGAGCAGTACTTC,CASSQRLSYEQYF
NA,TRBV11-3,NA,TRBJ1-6,TGTGCCAGCACCCCCTTTTGGATTTATAATTCACCCCTCCACTTT,CASTPFWIYNSPLHF
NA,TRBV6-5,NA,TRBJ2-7,TGTGCCAGCAGTTACTCGATTCCGGACGGCGCCTACGAGCAGTACTTC,CASSYSIPDGAYEQYF
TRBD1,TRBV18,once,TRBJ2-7,TGTGCCAGCTCACCACCGCGGACAGGGGGCTACGAGCAGTACTTC,CASSPPRTGGYEQYF
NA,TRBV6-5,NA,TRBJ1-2,TGTGCCAGCAGTTACTCGGGAGGGGTAGGTGGCTACACCTTC,CASSYSGGVGGYTF
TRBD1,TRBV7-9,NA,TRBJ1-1,TGTGCCAGCAGCTTAGGTGGGTACAGGGGGCCGAGGAACACTGAAGCTTTCTTT,CASSLGGYRGPRNTEAFF
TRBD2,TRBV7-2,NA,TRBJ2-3,TGTGCCAGCAGCTTAAGTTGGCTAGCGGGAGTCCGTACGCAGTATTTT,CASSLSWLAGVRTQYF
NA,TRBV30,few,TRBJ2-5,TGTGCCTGGAGACCTCGACAGGGAGGGGAGACCCAGTACTTC,CAWRPRQGGETQYF
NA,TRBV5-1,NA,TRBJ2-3,TGCGCCAGCAGCTTAGAGGGGACACTAGGCACAGATACGCAGTATTTT,CASSLEGTLGTDTQYF
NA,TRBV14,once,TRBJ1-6,TGTGCCAGCAGCCGGGGAGGGTTGGGAAATTCACCCCTCCACTTT,CASSRGGLGNSPLHF
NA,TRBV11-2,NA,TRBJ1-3,TGTGCCAGCAGCTTGAGCCCGACTTTATTCACCATATATTTT,CASSLSPTLFTIYF
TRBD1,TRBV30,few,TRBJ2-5,TGTGCCTACCACCAGGGGGCGTCCCAGACCCAGTACTTC,CAYHQGASQTQYF
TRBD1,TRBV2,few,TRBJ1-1,TGTGCCAGCAGGAGACAGGGAGGATATACTGAAGCTTTCTTT,CASRRQGGYTEAFF
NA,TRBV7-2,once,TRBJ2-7,TGTGCCAGCAGCTTAGTAGTCGGACTCGTCGCGGAGCAGTACTTC,CASSLVVGLVAEQYF
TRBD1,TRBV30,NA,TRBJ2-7,TGTGCCTGGAGTCCCGGGACAGGGTACCACGAGCAGTACTTC,CAWSPGTGYHEQYF
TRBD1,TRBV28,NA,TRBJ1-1,TGTGCCAGTAGCCAGGGGGGGTTTCACACTGAAGCTTTCTTT,CASSQGGFHTEAFF
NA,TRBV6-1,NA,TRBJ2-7,TGTGCCAGCAGTCGACCCGGGACTTCCTCCTACGAGCAGTACTTC,CASSRPGTSSYEQYF
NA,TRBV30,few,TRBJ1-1,TGTGCCTGGAGTGTACCGGAGTTGAACACTGAAGCTTTCTTT,CAWSVPELNTEAFF
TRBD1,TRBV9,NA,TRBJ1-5,TGTGCCAGCAGCAGAGGGACAGGCAATCAGCCCCAGCATTTT,CASSRGTGNQPQHF
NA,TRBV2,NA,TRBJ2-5,TGTGCCAGCAGTCGCCTAGCGTTTCAAGAGACCCAGTACTTC,CASSRLAFQETQYF
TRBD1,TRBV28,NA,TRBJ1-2,TGTGCCAGCAGCCCCGGGACAGGCGTCTATGGCTACACCTTC,CASSPGTGVYGYTF
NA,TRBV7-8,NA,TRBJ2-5,TGTGCCAGCAGCTTAGCGGCTAGCCGAGGAGAGACCCAGTACTTC,CASSLAASRGETQYF
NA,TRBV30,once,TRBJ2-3,TGTGCCTGGAGTGTATGGGCGGGGCAGGCAGATACGCAGTATTTT,CAWSVWAGQADTQYF
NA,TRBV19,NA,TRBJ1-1,TGTGCCAGTAGTTTTGACAGGAACACTGAAGCTTTCTTT,CASSFDRNTEAFF
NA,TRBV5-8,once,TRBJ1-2,TGTGCCAGCAGCCTATATGGCTACACCTTC,CASSLYGYTF
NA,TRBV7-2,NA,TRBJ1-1,TGTGCCAGCAGCTTATCATTGGACACTGAAGCTTTCTTT,CASSLSLDTEAFF
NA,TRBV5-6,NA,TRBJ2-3,TGTGCCAGCAGCTCATTCCCTAGCACAGATACGCAGTATTTT,CASSSFPSTDTQYF
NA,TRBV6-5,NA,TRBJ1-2,TGTGCCAGCAGTTACGGCCAGGCCTTTCGGTATGGCTACACCTTC,CASSYGQAFRYGYTF
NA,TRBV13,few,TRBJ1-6,TGTGCCAGCAGCGGCGGACGGATTCTAAAGTATTCACCCCTCCACTTT,CASSGGRILKYSPLHF
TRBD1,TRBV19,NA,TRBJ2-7,TGTGCCAGTAGTATAGATAACGGGACAGCAGATTCCTACGAGCAGTACTTC,CASSIDNGTADSYEQYF
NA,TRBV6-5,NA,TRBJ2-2,TGTGCCAGCCAACAAACAGGGAATCGGGAGCTGTTTTTT,CASQQTGNRELFF
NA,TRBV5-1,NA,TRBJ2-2,TGCGCCAGCAGCTTACTGGGCTTCTCCCTACAACCCGGGGAGCTGTTTTTT,CASSLLGFSLQPGELFF
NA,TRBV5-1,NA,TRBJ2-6,TGCGCCAGCAGCTTGGAGCCCTCTGGGGCCAACGTCCTGACTTTC,CASSLEPSGANVLTF
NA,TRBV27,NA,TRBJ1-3,TGTGCCAGCAGTTTGTCAGGCTCTGGAAACACCATATATTTT,CASSLSGSGNTIYF
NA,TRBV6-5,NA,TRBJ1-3,TGTGCCAGCGCAATATTAGACTCTGGAAACACCATATATTTT,CASAILDSGNTIYF
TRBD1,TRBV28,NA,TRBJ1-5,TGTGCCACCCTCAATCAGGGGGGGGGTTATAGCAATCAGCCCCAGCATTTT,CATLNQGGGYSNQPQHF
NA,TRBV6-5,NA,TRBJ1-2,TGTGCCAGCAGTTACTCTACGGGGGCTTCGTACACCTTC,CASSYSTGASYTF
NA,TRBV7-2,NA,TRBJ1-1,TGTGCCAGCAGCTACCTGGGGAACGGTGAAGCTTTCTTT,CASSYLGNGEAFF